This is a list of T cell receptor beta chains from one sample in a study of cytomegalovirus exposure and HLA in healthy donors. Here immunoSEQ multiplex PCR was the method, and the copy in TCRdb shows in-frame clones only, minus some. The data contain roughly 140,000 clones, about three quarters of them singletons. Sequencing used PBMCs. Receptors were obtained from a male donor in good health and CMV-seronegative. The CDR3 runs from the conserved cysteine through the conserved F or W. The order of the fields is CDR3 DNA, CDR3 protein, J gene, clone size, V gene, D gene. D genes are given only for firm matches. The size field is filled for only some rows; it gives once, few, many or a size class.

CDR3nt: TGTGCCTGGAGCCCCGACGGGGGTGAAGCTTTCTTT
CDR3aa: CAWSPDGGEAFF
j_gene: TRBJ1-1
abundance: .
v_gene: TRBV30
d_gene: .

CDR3nt: TGCGCCAGCAGGCTTACAGGGGACACTGAAGCTTTCTTT
CDR3aa: CASRLTGDTEAFF
j_gene: TRBJ1-1
abundance: .
v_gene: TRBV5-1
d_gene: TRBD1

CDR3nt: TGTGCCAGCAGCTTAGCAGTCGCCGGGGAGCTGTTTTTT
CDR3aa: CASSLAVAGELFF
j_gene: TRBJ2-2
abundance: .
v_gene: TRBV11-3
d_gene: .

CDR3nt: TGTGCCTGGAGTGAGGGGATTCACACTGAAGCTTTCTTT
CDR3aa: CAWSEGIHTEAFF
j_gene: TRBJ1-1
abundance: .
v_gene: TRBV30
d_gene: .

CDR3nt: TGCAGCGTTGAACAGGGTTTCTCTGGAAACACCATATATTTT
CDR3aa: CSVEQGFSGNTIYF
j_gene: TRBJ1-3
abundance: few
v_gene: TRBV29-1
d_gene: .

CDR3nt: TGTGCCAGCAGCCAAATATTAGCGAGGCGAGAGACCCAGTACTTC
CDR3aa: CASSQILARRETQYF
j_gene: TRBJ2-5
abundance: .
v_gene: TRBV14
d_gene: .

CDR3nt: TGTGCCTGGGGGGGGTTGGGCTACACCTTC
CDR3aa: CAWGGLGYTF
j_gene: TRBJ1-2
abundance: .
v_gene: TRBV30
d_gene: .

CDR3nt: TGTGCCAGTCAGCTTACTAGCGGGGGGTCTAGCACAGATACGCAGTATTTT
CDR3aa: CASQLTSGGSSTDTQYF
j_gene: TRBJ2-3
abundance: .
v_gene: TRBV7-3
d_gene: TRBD2

CDR3nt: TGTGCCAGCAGTTCAGGGACTAGCGGGAATGTCTACGAGCAGTACTTC
CDR3aa: CASSSGTSGNVYEQYF
j_gene: TRBJ2-7
abundance: .
v_gene: TRBV27
d_gene: TRBD2

CDR3nt: TGTGCCATCAGTGAAAATATCCGCAATCAGCCCCAGCATTTT
CDR3aa: CAISENIRNQPQHF
j_gene: TRBJ1-5
abundance: .
v_gene: TRBV10-3
d_gene: .

CDR3nt: TGTGCCAGCAGCTTCCCCGACTCCTTTGGGGAAAAACTGTTTTTT
CDR3aa: CASSFPDSFGEKLFF
j_gene: TRBJ1-4
abundance: .
v_gene: TRBV5-8
d_gene: .

CDR3nt: TGTGCCAGCAGTTTTGGACTAGCGCGGGCCGAGCAGTTCTTC
CDR3aa: CASSFGLARAEQFF
j_gene: TRBJ2-1
abundance: .
v_gene: TRBV6-5
d_gene: TRBD2

CDR3nt: TGTGCCAGCAGCTATACAGGGGTCACTGAAGCTTTCTTT
CDR3aa: CASSYTGVTEAFF
j_gene: TRBJ1-1
abundance: .
v_gene: TRBV11-2
d_gene: TRBD1

CDR3nt: TGTGCCAGCTCCCCCTTTGGCAATCAGCCCCAGCATTTT
CDR3aa: CASSPFGNQPQHF
j_gene: TRBJ1-5
abundance: .
v_gene: TRBV9
d_gene: .

CDR3nt: TGCGCCAGCAGCTTGCGCCCCAAAATGACAGGGGGCTCCTACGAGCAGTACTTC
CDR3aa: CASSLRPKMTGGSYEQYF
j_gene: TRBJ2-7
abundance: .
v_gene: TRBV5-1
d_gene: TRBD1

CDR3nt: TGTGCCAGCAGTACGGGACTAGCGGACTCCTACGAGCAGTACTTC
CDR3aa: CASSTGLADSYEQYF
j_gene: TRBJ2-7
abundance: .
v_gene: TRBV6-5
d_gene: TRBD2

CDR3nt: TGTGCCACCAGCAGAGGAGGACAGGGGCGGAATTCACCCCTCCACTTT
CDR3aa: CATSRGGQGRNSPLHF
j_gene: TRBJ1-6
abundance: .
v_gene: TRBV15
d_gene: TRBD1

CDR3nt: TGTGCCAGCAGCCCCAAGGGGGGGGGTCCGCCCCAGCATTTT
CDR3aa: CASSPKGGGPPQHF
j_gene: TRBJ1-5
abundance: .
v_gene: TRBV7-2
d_gene: .

CDR3nt: TGTGCCAGCAGTCAGGGTTCCGAGCAGTACTTC
CDR3aa: CASSQGSEQYF
j_gene: TRBJ2-7
abundance: .
v_gene: TRBV27
d_gene: .

CDR3nt: TGCGCCAGCAGCCGGGGGGGGGCCGCAGATACGCAGTATTTT
CDR3aa: CASSRGGAADTQYF
j_gene: TRBJ2-3
abundance: .
v_gene: TRBV5-1
d_gene: TRBD2

CDR3nt: TGTGCCAGTACTACGACAGGGACGGTCGGAAACACCATATATTTT
CDR3aa: CASTTTGTVGNTIYF
j_gene: TRBJ1-3
abundance: .
v_gene: TRBV19
d_gene: TRBD1